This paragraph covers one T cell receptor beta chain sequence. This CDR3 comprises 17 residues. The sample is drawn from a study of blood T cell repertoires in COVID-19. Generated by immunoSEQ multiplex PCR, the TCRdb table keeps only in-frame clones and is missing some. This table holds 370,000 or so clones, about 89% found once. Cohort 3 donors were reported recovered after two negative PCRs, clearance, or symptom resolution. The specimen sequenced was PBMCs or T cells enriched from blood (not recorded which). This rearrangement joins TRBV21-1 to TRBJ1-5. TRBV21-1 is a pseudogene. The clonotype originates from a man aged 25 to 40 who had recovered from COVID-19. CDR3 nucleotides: TGTGCCAGCAGCCGCCGTCCCCGAGGGGGGGTTAATCAGCCCCAGCATTTT. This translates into CASSRRPRGGVNQPQHF.